Reported below is one T cell receptor beta chain. This CDR3 region has 13 residues. V was clipped by 2 bases and J by 7 bases, with 9 bases between them. Germline CDR1 LGHDT, CDR2 YNNKEL (reference sequence). These data come from a study of blood T cell repertoires in COVID-19. As for the study in general: From T cells, B-cell-depleted T cells, or PBMCs came the material, which was cDNA or gDNA.

Original handling: Estimation of nucleated cell counts was performed using reference gene primer amplification. Produced via immunoSEQ multiplex PCR; TCRdb's table is partial and in-frame only. V, J and clone size are taken as reported in that table, and D and trimming were inferred from the DNA itself. The table includes some 82,000 clones, around 91% detected once. V usage is TRBV3-1 (or the pseudogene TRBV3-2) and J usage is TRBJ1-5; D gene unclear. Material: peripheral blood. This sequence originates from a woman aged 50 to 60 in a cohort sampled during active COVID-19. CDR3 sequence reads: CASSQQRGQPQHF. The CDR3 DNA reads as TGTGCCAGCAGCCAACAACGGGGACAGCCCCAGCATTTT.